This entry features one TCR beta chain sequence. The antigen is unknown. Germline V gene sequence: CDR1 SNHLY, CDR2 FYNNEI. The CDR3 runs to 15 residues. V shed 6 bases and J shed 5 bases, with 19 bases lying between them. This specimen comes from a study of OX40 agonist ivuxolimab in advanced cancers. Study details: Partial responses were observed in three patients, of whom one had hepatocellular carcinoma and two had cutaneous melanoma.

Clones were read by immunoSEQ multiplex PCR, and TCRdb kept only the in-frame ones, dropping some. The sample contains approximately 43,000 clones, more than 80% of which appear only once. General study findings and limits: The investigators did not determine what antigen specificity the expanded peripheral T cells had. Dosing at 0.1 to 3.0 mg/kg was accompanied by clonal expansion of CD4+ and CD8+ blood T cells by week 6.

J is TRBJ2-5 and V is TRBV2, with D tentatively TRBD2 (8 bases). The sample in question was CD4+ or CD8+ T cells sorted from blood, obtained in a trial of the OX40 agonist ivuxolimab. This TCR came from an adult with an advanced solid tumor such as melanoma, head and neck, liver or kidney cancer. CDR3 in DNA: TGTGCCAGCAGCGACTCGGCGGGGGGACAGGAGACCCAGTACTTC. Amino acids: CASSDSAGGQETQYF.